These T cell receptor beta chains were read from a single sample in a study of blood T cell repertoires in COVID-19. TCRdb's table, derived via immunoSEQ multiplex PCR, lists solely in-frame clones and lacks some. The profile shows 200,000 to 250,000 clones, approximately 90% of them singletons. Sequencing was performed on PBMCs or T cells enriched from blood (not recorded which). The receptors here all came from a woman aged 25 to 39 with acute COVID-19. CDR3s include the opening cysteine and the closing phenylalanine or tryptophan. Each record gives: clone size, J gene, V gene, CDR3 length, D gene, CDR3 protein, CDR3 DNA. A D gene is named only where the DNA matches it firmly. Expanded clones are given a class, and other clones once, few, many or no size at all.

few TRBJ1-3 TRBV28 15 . CASSLRSGSGNTIYF TGTGCCAGCAGTTTACGTTCAGGCTCTGGAAACACCATATATTTT
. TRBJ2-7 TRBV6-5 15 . CASSYSSGSSYEQYF TGTGCCAGCAGTTACTCCTCAGGGTCCTCCTACGAGCAGTACTTC
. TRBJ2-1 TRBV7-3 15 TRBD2 CASSSAGTSNNEQFF TGTGCCAGCAGCTCCGCCGGGACTAGTAACAATGAGCAGTTCTTC
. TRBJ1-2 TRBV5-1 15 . CASSGTGTRDDGYTF TGCGCCAGCAGCGGAACCGGGACAAGAGACGATGGCTACACCTTC
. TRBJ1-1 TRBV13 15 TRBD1 CASSSPGQGSTEAFF TGTGCCAGCAGCTCGCCGGGACAGGGGAGCACTGAAGCTTTCTTT
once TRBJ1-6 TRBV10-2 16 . CASSKGGPGYNSPLHF TGCGCCAGCAGCAAAGGCGGGCCCGGATATAATTCACCCCTCCACTTT
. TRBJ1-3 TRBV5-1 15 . CASSLGGASGNTIYF TGCGCCAGCAGCTTAGGCGGAGCATCTGGAAACACCATATATTTT
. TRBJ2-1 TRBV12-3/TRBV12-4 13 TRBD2 CASSFSGVNEQFF TGTGCCAGCAGTTTTAGCGGGGTTAATGAGCAGTTCTTC
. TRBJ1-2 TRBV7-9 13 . CASRLTENYGYTF TGTGCCAGCAGATTGACAGAGAACTATGGCTACACCTTC
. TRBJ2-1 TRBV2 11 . CASSLLDEQFF TGTGCCAGCAGTCTATTGGATGAGCAGTTCTTC
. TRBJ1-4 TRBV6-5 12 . CASHDAGEKLFF TGTGCCAGCCATGACGCGGGCGAAAAACTGTTTTTT
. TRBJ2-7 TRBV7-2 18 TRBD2 CASSYTDFGLAGPYEQYF TGTGCCAGCAGCTATACCGATTTCGGACTAGCGGGGCCCTACGAGCAGTACTTC
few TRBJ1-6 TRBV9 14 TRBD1 CASSEDRGYSPLHF TGTGCCAGCAGCGAAGACAGGGGGTATTCACCCCTCCACTTT
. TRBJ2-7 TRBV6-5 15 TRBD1 CASSRSGTGSSEQYF TGTGCCAGCAGTCGTTCCGGGACAGGAAGTTCCGAGCAGTACTTC
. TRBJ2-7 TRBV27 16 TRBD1 CASSSPLGQGTYEQYF TGTGCCAGCAGTTCACCCCTCGGACAGGGCACCTACGAGCAGTACTTC
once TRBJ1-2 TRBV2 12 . CASVRDNYGYTF TGTGCCAGCGTCCGGGATAACTATGGCTACACCTTC
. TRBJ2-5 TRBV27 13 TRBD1 CASSFTGGETQYF TGTGCCAGCAGTTTCACAGGGGGGGAGACCCAGTACTTC
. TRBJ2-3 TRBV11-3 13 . CASSQGHTDTQYF TGTGCCAGCAGCCAGGGCCATACAGATACGCAGTATTTT
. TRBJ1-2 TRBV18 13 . CASSPPSRAGYTF TGTGCCAGCTCACCACCGTCCAGGGCTGGCTACACCTTC
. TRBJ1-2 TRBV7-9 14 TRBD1 CASSLGTGGTGYTF TGTGCCAGCAGCTTAGGTACAGGGGGAACTGGCTACACCTTC
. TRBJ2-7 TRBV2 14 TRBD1 CASRAGTVTYEQYF TGTGCCAGCAGGGCCGGGACAGTAACCTACGAGCAGTACTTC
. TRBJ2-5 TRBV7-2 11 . CASSFSETQYF TGTGCCAGCAGCTTTTCGGAGACCCAGTACTTC
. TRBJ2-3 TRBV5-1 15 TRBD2 CASSLEGLATDTQYF TGCGCCAGCAGCTTGGAAGGACTAGCGACAGATACGCAGTATTTT
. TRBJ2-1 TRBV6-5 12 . CASSKEGGEQFF TGTGCCAGCAGCAAGGAGGGCGGTGAGCAGTTCTTC
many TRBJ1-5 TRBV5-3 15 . CARRLGAYSNQPQHF TGTGCCAGAAGACTAGGAGCATATAGCAATCAGCCCCAGCATTTT
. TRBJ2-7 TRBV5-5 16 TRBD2 CASSLGLAGGTYEQYF TGTGCCAGCAGCTTGGGGCTAGCGGGGGGTACGTACGAGCAGTACTTC
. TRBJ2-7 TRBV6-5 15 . CASSYSPEPPYEQYF TGTGCCAGCAGTTATTCCCCCGAGCCCCCCTACGAGCAGTACTTC
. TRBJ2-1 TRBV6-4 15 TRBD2 CASSRMRGGLNEQFF TGTGCCAGCAGCCGGATGCGGGGGGGCCTGAATGAGCAGTTCTTC
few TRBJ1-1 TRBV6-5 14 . CASKGNLENTEAFF TGTGCCAGCAAGGGGAATTTGGAGAACACTGAAGCTTTCTTT
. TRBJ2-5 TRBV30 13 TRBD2 CAWIRLAQETQYF TGTGCCTGGATAAGACTAGCCCAAGAGACCCAGTACTTC
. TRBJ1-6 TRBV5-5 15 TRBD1 CASSAGQLYNSPLHF TGTGCCAGCAGCGCGGGACAGCTTTATAATTCACCCCTCCACTTT
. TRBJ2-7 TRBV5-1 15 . CASSSSGTAGTAQYF TGCGCCAGCAGTTCGTCCGGGACAGCGGGTACCGCGCAGTACTTC
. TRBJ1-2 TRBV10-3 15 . CAISGQGGPPSGYTF TGTGCCATCAGTGGTCAGGGAGGCCCGCCGTCTGGCTACACCTTC
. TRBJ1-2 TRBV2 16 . CASSPNYGITNYGYTF TGTGCCAGCAGTCCAAACTATGGCATAACGAACTATGGCTACACCTTC
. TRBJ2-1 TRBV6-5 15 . CASSRGAASYNEQFF TGTGCCAGCAGCCGGGGGGCCGCTTCCTACAATGAGCAGTTCTTC